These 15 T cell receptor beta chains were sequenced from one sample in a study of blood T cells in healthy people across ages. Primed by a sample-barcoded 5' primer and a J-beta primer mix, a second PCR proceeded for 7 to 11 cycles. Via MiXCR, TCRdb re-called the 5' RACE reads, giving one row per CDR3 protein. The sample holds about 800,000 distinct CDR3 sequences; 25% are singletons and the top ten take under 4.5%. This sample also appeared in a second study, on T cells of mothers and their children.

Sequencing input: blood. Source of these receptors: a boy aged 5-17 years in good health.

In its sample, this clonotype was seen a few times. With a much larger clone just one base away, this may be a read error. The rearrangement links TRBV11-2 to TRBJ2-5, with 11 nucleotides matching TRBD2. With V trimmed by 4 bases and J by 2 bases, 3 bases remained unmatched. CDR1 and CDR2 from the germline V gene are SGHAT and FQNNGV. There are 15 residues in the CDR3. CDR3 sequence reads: CASSSGLADQETQYF. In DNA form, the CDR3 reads TGTGCCAGCAGCTCGGGACTAGCGGATCAAGAGACCCAGTACTTC.

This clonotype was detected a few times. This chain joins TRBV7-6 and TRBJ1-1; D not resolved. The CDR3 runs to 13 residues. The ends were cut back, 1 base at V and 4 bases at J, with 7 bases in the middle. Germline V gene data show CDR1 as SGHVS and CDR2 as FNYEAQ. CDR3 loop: CASSLDLSTEAFF. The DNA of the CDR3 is TGTGCCAGCAGCTTAGATCTATCCACTGAAGCTTTCTTT.

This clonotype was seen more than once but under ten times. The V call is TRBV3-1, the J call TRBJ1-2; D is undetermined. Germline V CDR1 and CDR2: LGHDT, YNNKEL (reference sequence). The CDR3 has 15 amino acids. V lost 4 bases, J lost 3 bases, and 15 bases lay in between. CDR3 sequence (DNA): TGTGCCAGCAGCCGAGGGCAGAGAGAGTACTATGGCTACACCTTC. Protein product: CASSRGQREYYGYTF.

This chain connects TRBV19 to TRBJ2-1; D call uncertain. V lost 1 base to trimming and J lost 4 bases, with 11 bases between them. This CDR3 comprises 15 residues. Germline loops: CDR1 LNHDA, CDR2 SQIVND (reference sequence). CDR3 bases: TGTGCCAGTAGTATAGGGTCCCTGCCTTACAATGAGCAGTTCTTC. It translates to CASSIGSLPYNEQFF.

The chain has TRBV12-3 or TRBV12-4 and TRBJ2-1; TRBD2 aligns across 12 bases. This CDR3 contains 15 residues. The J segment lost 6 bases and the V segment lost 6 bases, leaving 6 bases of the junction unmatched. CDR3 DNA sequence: TGTGCCAGCAGGCCTAGCGGGAGGGCCCGCAATGAGCAGTTCTTC. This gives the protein CASRPSGRARNEQFF.

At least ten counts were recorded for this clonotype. In DNA, the CDR3 is TGTGCCAGCAGCCCGACAGGGGTTGGTGGCTACACCTTC. Translation gives CASSPTGVGGYTF. The genes are TRBV7-6 and TRBJ1-2; 8 positions match TRBD1. This CDR3 has 13 amino acids. Per germline, CDR1 SGHVS and CDR2 FNYEAQ. V lost 5 bases, J lost 7 bases, and 6 bases stayed unmatched.

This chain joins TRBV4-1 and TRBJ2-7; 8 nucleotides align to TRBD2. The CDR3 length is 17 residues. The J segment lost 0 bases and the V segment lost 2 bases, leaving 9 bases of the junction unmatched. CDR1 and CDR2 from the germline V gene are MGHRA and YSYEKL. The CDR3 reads CASSQREGGLSSYEQYF. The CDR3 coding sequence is TGCGCCAGCAGCCAACGGGAGGGTGGTTTAAGCTCCTACGAGCAGTACTTC.

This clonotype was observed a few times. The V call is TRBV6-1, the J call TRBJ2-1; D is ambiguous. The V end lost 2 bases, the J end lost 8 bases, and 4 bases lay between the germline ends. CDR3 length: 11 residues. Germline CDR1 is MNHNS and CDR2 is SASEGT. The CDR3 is CASSENHEQFF. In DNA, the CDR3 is TGTGCCAGCAGTGAAAATCATGAGCAGTTCTTC.

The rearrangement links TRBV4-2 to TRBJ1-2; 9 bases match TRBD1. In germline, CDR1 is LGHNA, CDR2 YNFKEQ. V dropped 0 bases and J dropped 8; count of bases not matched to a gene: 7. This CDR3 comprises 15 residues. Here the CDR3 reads CASSQEEGQGPGYTF. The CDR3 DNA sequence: TGTGCCAGCAGCCAAGAAGAGGGACAGGGACCGGGCTACACCTTC.

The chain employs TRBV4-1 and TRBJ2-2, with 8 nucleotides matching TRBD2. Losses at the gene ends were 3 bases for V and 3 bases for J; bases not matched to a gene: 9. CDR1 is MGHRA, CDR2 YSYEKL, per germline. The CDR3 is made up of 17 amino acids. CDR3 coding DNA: TGCGCCAGCAGCCAGGTCCCGGGACTAGTCGACACCGGGGAGCTGTTTTTT. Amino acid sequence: CASSQVPGLVDTGELFF.

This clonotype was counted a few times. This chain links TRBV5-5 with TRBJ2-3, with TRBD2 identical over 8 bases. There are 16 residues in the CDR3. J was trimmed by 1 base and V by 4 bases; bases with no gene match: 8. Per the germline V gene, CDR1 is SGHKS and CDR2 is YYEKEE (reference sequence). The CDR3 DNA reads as TGTGCCAGCAGCGCCTCCCAAGCGGGGGGCACAGATACGCAGTATTTT. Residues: CASSASQAGGTDTQYF.

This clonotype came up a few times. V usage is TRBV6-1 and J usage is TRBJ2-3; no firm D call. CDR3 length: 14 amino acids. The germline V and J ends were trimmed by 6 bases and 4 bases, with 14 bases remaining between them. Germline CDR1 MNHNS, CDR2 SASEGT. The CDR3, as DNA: TGTGCCAGCAGAGTCGGGTTTGGCGCAGATACGCAGTATTTT. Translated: CASRVGFGADTQYF.

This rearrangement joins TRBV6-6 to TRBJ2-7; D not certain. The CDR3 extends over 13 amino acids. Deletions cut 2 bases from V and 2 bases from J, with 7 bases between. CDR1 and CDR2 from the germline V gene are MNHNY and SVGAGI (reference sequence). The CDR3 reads CASSYTSTYEQYF. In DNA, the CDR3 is TGTGCCAGCAGTTACACATCCACCTACGAGCAGTACTTC.

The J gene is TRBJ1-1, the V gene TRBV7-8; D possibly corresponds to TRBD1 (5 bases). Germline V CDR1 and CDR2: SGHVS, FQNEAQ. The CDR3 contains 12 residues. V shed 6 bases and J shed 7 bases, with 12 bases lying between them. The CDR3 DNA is TGTGCCAGCAGGGGATGGACACTTGAAGCTTTCTTT. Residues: CASRGWTLEAFF.

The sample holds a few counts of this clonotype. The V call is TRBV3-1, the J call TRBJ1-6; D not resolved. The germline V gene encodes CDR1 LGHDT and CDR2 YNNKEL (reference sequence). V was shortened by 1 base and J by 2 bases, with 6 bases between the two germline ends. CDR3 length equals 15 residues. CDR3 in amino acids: CASSQVGTYNSPLHF. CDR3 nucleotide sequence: TGTGCCAGCAGCCAAGTGGGAACCTATAATTCACCCCTCCACTTT.